The 10 T cell receptor beta chains presented below share a single source sample, sequenced in a study of cytomegalovirus exposure and HLA in healthy donors. The PCR was carried out with 60 Vbeta primers and 13 Jbeta primers. Some clones are missing from TCRdb's copy, which holds only in-frame ones; the method was immunoSEQ multiplex PCR. The sample carries about 180,000 clones, around 79% recorded once. Sequencing used PBMCs. The receptors were sampled from a woman aged 45-60 years in good health and CMV-seronegative.

The V and J genes are TRBV28 and TRBJ1-2; D call uncertain. This CDR3 has 14 amino acids. Germline V gene lookup returns CDR1 MDHEN and CDR2 SYDVKM. The V and J ends lost 2 bases and 8 bases respectively, with 15 bases between them. This CDR3 reads CASSLTVKVRGYTF. DNA for the CDR3: TGTGCCAGCAGTTTAACAGTAAAGGTTCGGGGCTACACCTTC.

The chain employs TRBV5-4 and TRBJ2-2; perhaps TRBD1 as D (6 bases). The germline gives CDR1 SGHNT, CDR2 YYREEE (reference sequence). CDR3 length: 16 residues. The V end lost 4 bases, the J end lost 7 bases, and 20 bases lay between the germline ends. DNA of the CDR3: TGTGCCAGCAGCCGCCCACAGGGACCCTCGGGCGGGGAGCTGTTTTTT. Translated, it gives CASSRPQGPSGGELFF.

The rearrangement joins TRBV28 to TRBJ2-4; 7 bases match TRBD1. This CDR3 has 15 amino acids. Germline loops: CDR1 MDHEN, CDR2 SYDVKM. After removal of 4 bases from V and 3 bases from J, the junction contained 6 bases not matched to a gene. The CDR3 here is CASSSPGQIKNIQYF. CDR3 nucleotide sequence: TGTGCCAGCAGTTCCCCGGGACAGATCAAAAACATTCAGTACTTC.

In this sample, this clone turned up once. The rearrangement links TRBV21-1 to TRBJ2-5; the DNA was not used to check the table's D call, TRBD2. TRBV21-1 is reported as a pseudogene. The CDR3 is made up of 17 amino acids. This CDR3 reads CASSKGTLRGRVETQYF. The CDR3 region has the DNA TGTGCCAGCAGCAAAGGCACCCTGAGGGGGAGGGTGGAGACCCAGTACTTC.

This sequence joins TRBV5-1 and TRBJ2-7, with a weak D call TRBD2 (6 bases). In germline, CDR1 is SGHRS, CDR2 YFSETQ. There are 12 residues in the CDR3. V lost 6 bases and J 8 bases, leaving 15 bases between the germline ends. The CDR3 protein is CASNRRGDKQYF. The DNA for the CDR3 is TGCGCCAGCAACCGACGCGGGGATAAGCAGTACTTC.

The V gene is TRBV9, the J gene TRBJ1-2; D call uncertain. The length of the CDR3 is 12 residues. V lost 2 bases and J lost 2, with 4 bases in between. Per the germline V gene, CDR1 is SGDLS and CDR2 is YYNGEE. The CDR3 region has the DNA TGTGCCAGCAGCGTCCCGAACTATGGCTACACCTTC. Encoded protein: CASSVPNYGYTF.

V and J are TRBV5-1 and TRBJ2-2; TRBD1 aligns across 9 bases. There are 15 residues in the CDR3. V dropped 3 bases and J dropped 7; count of bases not matched to a gene: 7. Germline V gives CDR1 SGHRS, CDR2 YFSETQ. CDR3 in DNA: TGCGCCAGCAGCTCGGGACAGGGATTGATCGGGGAGCTGTTTTTT. It encodes CASSSGQGLIGELFF.

The gene calls are TRBV6-1 and TRBJ1-5, with D possibly TRBD1 on 6 matching bases. The V gene's germline CDR1 is MNHNS and CDR2 SASEGT. This CDR3 has 14 amino acids. V lost 2 bases and J lost 4, with 9 bases in between. CDR3 bases: TGTGCCAGCAGTGAATTTGGGACAAATCAGCCCCAGCATTTT. Amino acids: CASSEFGTNQPQHF.

This clone came up a few times. The V call is TRBV4-1, the J call TRBJ1-4; 7 bases are shared with TRBD1. Germline-derived CDR1 and CDR2 are MGHRA and YSYEKL. V lost 0 bases, J lost 8 bases, and 6 bases stayed unmatched. This CDR3 is 15 amino acids long. The CDR3 is CASSQDLDRWEKLFF. The CDR3 DNA reads as TGCGCCAGCAGCCAAGATTTGGACAGGTGGGAAAAACTGTTTTTT.

This clone was seen a handful of times. The chain couples TRBV19 to TRBJ1-5, with D maybe TRBD1 (6 bases). The CDR3 spans 13 residues. The germline V gene encodes CDR1 LNHDA and CDR2 SQIVND (reference sequence). V lost 8 bases and J lost 6, with 14 bases in between. CDR3 nucleotides: TGTGCCAGTGCAGAGACAGGCGTTCAGCCCCAGCATTTT. As protein: CASAETGVQPQHF. The full variable domain, its missing parts supplied by reference TRBV19 and TRBJ1-5, is DGGITQSPKYLFRKEGQNVTLSCEQNLNHDAMYWYRQDPGQGLRLIYYSQIVNDFQKGDIAEGYSVSREKKESFPLTVTSAQKNPTAFYLCASAETGVQPQHFGDGTRLSIL.